These 13 T cell receptor beta chains came from one sample sequenced in a study of shared clonotypes between healthy human individuals. Terminally differentiated effector memory CD45RA+ cells were excluded from the naive CD8 cells, which were CD45RO-negative and positively selected for CCR7. Generated by immunoSEQ multiplex PCR, the TCRdb table keeps only in-frame clones and is missing some. The data show more than 600,000 clones, about 92% seen once. Sequences were obtained from naive CD8+ T cells sorted from blood. The receptor source for this set is a man aged 25 to 40 in good health.

The gene calls are TRBV6-5 and TRBJ1-5, with 7 bases matching TRBD1. With V trimmed by 6 bases and J by 6 bases, 11 bases remained unmatched. The V gene's germline CDR1 is MNHEY and CDR2 SVGAGI. This CDR3 has 15 amino acids. The CDR3 sequence is CASSPTGRPGQPQHF. DNA for the CDR3: TGTGCCAGCAGCCCGACAGGGCGGCCCGGTCAGCCCCAGCATTTT.

This chain links TRBV27 with TRBJ2-7; TRBD2 matches at 9 bases. V shed 1 base, J shed 0 bases, and the junction held 1 base outside the gene matches. Germline V lookup: CDR1 MNHEY, CDR2 SMNVEV (reference sequence). This CDR3 comprises 15 residues. CDR3 nucleotides: TGTGCCAGCAGTTTATGGCGGGAGGGCTCCTACGAGCAGTACTTC. It is translated as CASSLWREGSYEQYF.

The chain links TRBV9 to TRBJ2-5; D call uncertain. CDR3 length: 14 amino acids. The V and J ends lost 4 bases and 0 bases respectively, with 10 bases between them. Germline V gene lookup returns CDR1 SGDLS and CDR2 YYNGEE. The CDR3 DNA follows: TGTGCCAGCAGCTCCGGACCTGACCAAGAGACCCAGTACTTC. It is translated as CASSSGPDQETQYF. The variable domain in full, completed from reference TRBV9 and TRBJ2-5, reads DSGVTQTPKHLITATGQRVTLRCSPRSGDLSVYWYQQSLDQGLQFLIQYYNGEERAKGNILERFSAQQFPDLHSELNLSSLELGDSALYFCASSSGPDQETQYFGPGTRLLVL.

This sequence joins TRBV5-5 and TRBJ2-7; no clear D gene. The CDR3 consists of 14 residues. Germline V gene data show CDR1 as SGHKS and CDR2 as YYEKEE (reference sequence). V was clipped by 4 bases and J by 0 bases, with 11 bases between them. The CDR3 DNA sequence: TGTGCCAGCAGCCTCACCGAGAGCTCCTACGAGCAGTACTTC. As protein: CASSLTESSYEQYF.

The rearrangement links TRBV27 to TRBJ2-7, with TRBD2 identical over 7 bases. With V trimmed by 2 bases and J by 4 bases, 17 bases remained unmatched. The CDR3 has 18 residues. The V gene's germline CDR1 is MNHEY and CDR2 SMNVEV (reference sequence). CDR3 nucleotide sequence: TGTGCCAGCAGTTTAAAACTAGCGTGGACCACTGAACCTTACGAGCAGTACTTC. This codes for CASSLKLAWTTEPYEQYF.

The V call is TRBV5-4, the J call TRBJ1-6, with 7 nucleotides matching TRBD1. In germline, CDR1 is SGHNT, CDR2 YYREEE (reference sequence). The CDR3 runs 14 residues. V was clipped by 3 bases and J by 7 bases; unmatched bases: 4. The CDR3 bases are TGTGCCAGCAGCTCGGACAGGAGCAATTCACCCCTCCACTTT. Translated: CASSSDRSNSPLHF.

The table lists this clone with a count of one. This sequence joins TRBV29-1 and TRBJ1-1; a weak D match, TRBD1 (5 bases). Germline CDR1 and CDR2: SQVTM and ANQGSEA. There are 12 residues in the CDR3. V lost 4 bases and J 4 bases, leaving 10 bases between the germline ends. CDR3 residues: CSVGAGPTEAFF. The CDR3 DNA sequence: TGCAGCGTTGGGGCAGGGCCCACTGAAGCTTTCTTT.

Concerning this clone: Distinct nucleotide sequences in the sample also encode this CDR3. This chain connects TRBV27 to TRBJ2-1; the D gene is possibly TRBD2 (5 bases). Germline V gene data show CDR1 as MNHEY and CDR2 as SMNVEV (reference sequence). The germline V and J ends were trimmed by 2 bases and 1 base, with 6 bases remaining between them. This CDR3 is 14 amino acids long. CDR3 sequence: CASSLSGSYNEQFF. The CDR3 DNA follows: TGTGCCAGCAGTTTAAGCGGATCCTACAATGAGCAGTTCTTC.

V gene TRBV9 combines with J gene TRBJ2-3; D may match TRBD1 or TRBD2 (6 bases each). Per the germline V gene, CDR1 is SGDLS and CDR2 is YYNGEE. Trimming left V 1 base short and J 0 bases short, with 12 bases between. This CDR3 comprises 16 residues. CDR3 DNA: TGTGCCAGCAGCGTACCTACAGGGACTAGCACAGATACGCAGTATTTT. Protein sequence: CASSVPTGTSTDTQYF. The whole variable domain, remainder taken from reference TRBV9 and TRBJ2-3, is DSGVTQTPKHLITATGQRVTLRCSPRSGDLSVYWYQQSLDQGLQFLIQYYNGEERAKGNILERFSAQQFPDLHSELNLSSLELGDSALYFCASSVPTGTSTDTQYFGPGTRLTVL.

The V call is TRBV15, the J call TRBJ2-7; D could derive from TRBD1 or TRBD2 (5 bases each). The CDR3 is made up of 15 amino acids. From germline, CDR1 is LNHNV and CDR2 YYDKDF (reference sequence). Trimming removed 3 bases from V and 1 base from J, with 13 bases in between. The CDR3 coding sequence is TGTGCCACCAGCAGGGGGGACGGACCGTCCTACGAGCAGTACTTC. Protein sequence: CATSRGDGPSYEQYF.

The CDR3 loop is CASSYQGAWVQPQHF. Written as DNA, the CDR3 is TGTGCCAGCAGTTATCAGGGGGCGTGGGTTCAGCCCCAGCATTTT. The V and J genes are TRBV28 and TRBJ1-5; 8 positions match TRBD1. Germline-derived CDR1 and CDR2 are MDHEN and SYDVKM. The CDR3 loop spans 15 amino acids. The ends lost 4 bases at V and 6 bases at J; junction bases unmatched: 8. Full variable domain (outside the CDR3, taken from reference TRBV28 and TRBJ1-5): DVKVTQSSRYLVKRTGEKVFLECVQDMDHENMFWYRQDPGLGLRLIYFSYDVKMKEKGDIPEGYSVSREKKERFSLILESASTNQTSMYLCASSYQGAWVQPQHFGDGTRLSIL.

This chain links TRBV14 with TRBJ2-1; D perhaps matches TRBD2 (7 bases). Germline loops: CDR1 SGHDN, CDR2 FVKESK. The CDR3 length is 15 residues. Trimming left V 2 bases short and J 8 bases short, with 16 bases between. Here the CDR3 DNA reads TGTGCCAGCAGCCAAAGGAGTTTGGGGGGGCATGAGCAGTTCTTC. Its protein is CASSQRSLGGHEQFF.

In DNA, the CDR3 is TGCGCCAGCAGGGGGCTGCAGAACACTGAAGCTTTCTTT. Protein: CASRGLQNTEAFF. The gene calls are TRBV5-1 and TRBJ1-1; D is possibly TRBD1 (5 bases). Germline V lookup: CDR1 SGHRS, CDR2 YFSETQ. The CDR3 contains 13 residues. Trimming took off 5 bases at V and 1 base at J, with 9 bases between the two ends.